This T cell receptor (beta chain) was sequenced for a study of shared clonotypes between healthy human individuals. The naive CD8 fraction comprised CD45RO-negative cells positively selected for CCR7 and excluded terminally differentiated effector memory CD45RA+ cells. General study findings and limits: In several donors, around 5% of naive CD4 clonotypes appeared in common.

Details on this clone: What it recognizes is unknown.

CDR1 is WNHNN and CDR2 is SYGVQD in the germline V gene (reference sequence). CDR3 length equals 12 residues. V lost 3 bases to trimming and J lost 4 bases, with 7 bases between them. TCRdb's table, derived via immunoSEQ multiplex PCR, lists solely in-frame clones and lacks some. The data show more than 2 million clones, 85% to 95% seen once. The source material was naive CD8+ T cells sorted from blood. The sequence was collected from a man between 18 and 29 years old in good health. The chain is built from TRBV10-1 and TRBJ2-7; D is unclear. This CDR3 is CASSDFGYEQYF. The CDR3 coding sequence is TGCGCCAGCAGTGATTTCGGATACGAGCAGTACTTC.